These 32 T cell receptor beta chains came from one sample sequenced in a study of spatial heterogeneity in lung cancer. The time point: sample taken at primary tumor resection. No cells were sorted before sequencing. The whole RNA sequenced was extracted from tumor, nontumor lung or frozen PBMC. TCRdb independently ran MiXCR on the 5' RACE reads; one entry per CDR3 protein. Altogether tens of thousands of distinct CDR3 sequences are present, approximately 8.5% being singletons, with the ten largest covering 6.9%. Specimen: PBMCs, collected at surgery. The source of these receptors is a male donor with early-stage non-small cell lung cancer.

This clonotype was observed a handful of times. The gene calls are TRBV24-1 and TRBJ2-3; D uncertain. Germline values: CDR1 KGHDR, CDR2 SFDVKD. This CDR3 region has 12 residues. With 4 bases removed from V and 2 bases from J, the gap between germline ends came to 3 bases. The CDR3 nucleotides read TGTGCCACCAGTGAAGCCACAGATACGCAGTATTTT. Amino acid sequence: CATSEATDTQYF.

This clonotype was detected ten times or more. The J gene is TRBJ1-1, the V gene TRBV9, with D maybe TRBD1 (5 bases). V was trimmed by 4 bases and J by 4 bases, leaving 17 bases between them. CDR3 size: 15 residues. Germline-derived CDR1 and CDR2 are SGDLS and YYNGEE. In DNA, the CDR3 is TGTGCCAGCAGCAGCGAAGGGCAGGGTTTCACTGAAGCTTTCTTT. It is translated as CASSSEGQGFTEAFF.

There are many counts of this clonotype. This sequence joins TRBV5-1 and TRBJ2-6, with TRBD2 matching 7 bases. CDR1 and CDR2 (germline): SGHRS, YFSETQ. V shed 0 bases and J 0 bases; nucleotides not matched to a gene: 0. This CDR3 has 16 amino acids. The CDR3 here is CASSLAGGSGANVLTF. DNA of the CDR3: TGCGCCAGCAGCTTGGCGGGGGGCTCTGGGGCCAACGTCCTGACTTTC.

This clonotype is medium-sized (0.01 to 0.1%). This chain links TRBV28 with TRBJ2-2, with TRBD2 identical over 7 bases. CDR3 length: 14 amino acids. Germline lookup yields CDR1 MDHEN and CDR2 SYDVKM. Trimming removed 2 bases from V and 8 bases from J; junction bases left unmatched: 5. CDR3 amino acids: CASSLAGDGGELFF. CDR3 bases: TGTGCCAGCAGTTTAGCGGGAGACGGAGGGGAGCTGTTTTTT.

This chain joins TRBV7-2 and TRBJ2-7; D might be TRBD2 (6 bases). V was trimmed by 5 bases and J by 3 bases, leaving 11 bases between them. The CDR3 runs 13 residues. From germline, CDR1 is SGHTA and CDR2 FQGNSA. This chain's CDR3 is CASSPGTYYEQYF. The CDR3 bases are TGTGCCAGCAGCCCCGGGACTTACTACGAGCAGTACTTC.

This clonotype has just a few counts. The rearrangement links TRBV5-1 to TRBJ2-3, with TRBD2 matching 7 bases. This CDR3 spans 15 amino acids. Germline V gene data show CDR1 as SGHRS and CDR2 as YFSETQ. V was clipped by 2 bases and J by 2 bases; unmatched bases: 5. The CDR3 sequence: CASSLGGRNTDTQYF. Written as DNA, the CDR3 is TGCGCCAGCAGCTTAGGCGGGAGAAACACAGATACGCAGTATTTT.

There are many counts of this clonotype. The CDR3 loop is CASSPPGQGAISTEAFF. The CDR3 bases are TGTGCCAGCTCACCCCCGGGACAGGGGGCGATTAGCACTGAAGCTTTCTTT. The chain links TRBV18 to TRBJ1-1; 12 bases map to TRBD1. CDR3 length: 17 residues. V lost 3 bases and J lost 4; bases outside the gene matches: 9. Germline assignment: CDR1 KGHSH and CDR2 LQKENI.

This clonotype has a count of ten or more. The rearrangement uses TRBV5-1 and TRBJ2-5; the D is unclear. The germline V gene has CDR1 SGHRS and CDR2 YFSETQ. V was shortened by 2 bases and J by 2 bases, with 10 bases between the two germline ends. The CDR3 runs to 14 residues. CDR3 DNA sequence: TGCGCCAGCAGCTTCGCCGGGTGGCAAGAGACCCAGTACTTC. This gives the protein CASSFAGWQETQYF.

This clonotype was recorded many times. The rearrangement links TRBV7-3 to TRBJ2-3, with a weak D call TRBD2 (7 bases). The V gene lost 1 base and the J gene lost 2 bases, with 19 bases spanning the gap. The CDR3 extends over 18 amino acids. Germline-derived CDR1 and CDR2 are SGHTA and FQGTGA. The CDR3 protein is CASSLMGASGGPTDTQYF. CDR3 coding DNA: TGTGCCAGCAGCTTAATGGGGGCTAGCGGAGGCCCCACAGATACGCAGTATTTT.

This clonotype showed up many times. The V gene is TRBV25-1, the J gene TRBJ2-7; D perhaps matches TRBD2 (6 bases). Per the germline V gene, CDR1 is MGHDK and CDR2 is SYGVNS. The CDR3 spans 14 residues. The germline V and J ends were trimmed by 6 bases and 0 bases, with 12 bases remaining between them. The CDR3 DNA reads TGTGCCAGCAGCGTCCGGGACTTCTCCTACGAGCAGTACTTC. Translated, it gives CASSVRDFSYEQYF.

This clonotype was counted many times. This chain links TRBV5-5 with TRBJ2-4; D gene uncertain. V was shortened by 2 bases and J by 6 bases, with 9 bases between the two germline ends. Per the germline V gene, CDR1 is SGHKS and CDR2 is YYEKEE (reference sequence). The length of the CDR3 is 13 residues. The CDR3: CASSLRALNIQYF. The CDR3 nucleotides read TGTGCCAGCAGCTTAAGGGCTTTAAACATTCAGTACTTC.

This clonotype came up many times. The CDR3 region is CASSLIRDRGTDTQYF. The CDR3 nucleotides are TGTGCCAGCAGCCTTATTCGGGACAGGGGCACAGATACGCAGTATTTT. This chain connects TRBV11-2 to TRBJ2-3; 9 nucleotides line up with TRBD1. From germline, CDR1 is SGHAT and CDR2 FQNNGV. J lost 1 base, V lost 5 bases, and 7 bases had no gene match. The CDR3 spans 16 residues.

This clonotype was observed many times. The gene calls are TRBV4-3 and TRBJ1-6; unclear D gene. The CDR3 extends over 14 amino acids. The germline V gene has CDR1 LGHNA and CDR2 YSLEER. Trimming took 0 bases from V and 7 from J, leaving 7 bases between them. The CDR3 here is CASSQEGLNSPLHF. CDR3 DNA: TGCGCCAGCAGCCAAGAAGGACTCAATTCACCCCTCCACTTT.

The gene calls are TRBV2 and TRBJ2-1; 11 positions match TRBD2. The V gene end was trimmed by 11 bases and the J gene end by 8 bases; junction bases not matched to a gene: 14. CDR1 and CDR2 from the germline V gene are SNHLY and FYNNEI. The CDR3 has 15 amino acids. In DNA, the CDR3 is TGTGCCGGATCTAAGACTAGCGGGGCAGCAGATGAGCAGTTCTTC. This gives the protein CAGSKTSGAADEQFF.

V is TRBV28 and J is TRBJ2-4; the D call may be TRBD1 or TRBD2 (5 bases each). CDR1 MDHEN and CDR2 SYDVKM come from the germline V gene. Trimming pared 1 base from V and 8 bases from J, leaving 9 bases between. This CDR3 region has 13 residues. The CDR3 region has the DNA TGTGCCAGCAGTTTATACCTGGGGGACATTCAGTACTTC. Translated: CASSLYLGDIQYF.

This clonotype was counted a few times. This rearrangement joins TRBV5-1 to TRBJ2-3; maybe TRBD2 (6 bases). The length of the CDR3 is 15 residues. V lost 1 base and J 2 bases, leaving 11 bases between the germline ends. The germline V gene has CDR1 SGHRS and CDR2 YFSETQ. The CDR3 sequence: CASSLSGLNTDTQYF. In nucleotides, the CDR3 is TGCGCCAGCAGCTTGAGCGGGCTGAACACAGATACGCAGTATTTT.

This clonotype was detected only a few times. CDR3 DNA: TGTGCCAGCAGACAGGGGGCCATGCAGACCCAGTACTTC. Amino acids: CASRQGAMQTQYF. The V gene is TRBV28, the J gene TRBJ2-5; 9 nucleotides line up with TRBD1. This CDR3 has 13 residues. Per the germline V gene, CDR1 is MDHEN and CDR2 is SYDVKM. Germline trimming cut 6 bases from V and 6 bases from J; bases unmatched to any gene: 5.

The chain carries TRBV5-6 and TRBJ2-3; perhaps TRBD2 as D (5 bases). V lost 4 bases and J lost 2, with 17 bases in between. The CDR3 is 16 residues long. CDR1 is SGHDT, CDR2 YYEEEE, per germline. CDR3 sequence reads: CASSLGFGGPTDTQYF. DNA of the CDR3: TGTGCCAGCAGCCTCGGATTCGGAGGCCCCACAGATACGCAGTATTTT.

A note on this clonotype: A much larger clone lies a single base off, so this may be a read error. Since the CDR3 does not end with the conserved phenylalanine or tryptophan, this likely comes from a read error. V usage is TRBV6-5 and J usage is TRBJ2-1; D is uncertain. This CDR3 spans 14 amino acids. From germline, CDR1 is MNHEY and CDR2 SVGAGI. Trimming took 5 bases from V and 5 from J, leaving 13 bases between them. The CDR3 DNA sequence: TGTGCCAGCAGTCGGGCCTACTTCAACAATGAGCAGTTCATC. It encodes CASSRAYFNNEQFI.

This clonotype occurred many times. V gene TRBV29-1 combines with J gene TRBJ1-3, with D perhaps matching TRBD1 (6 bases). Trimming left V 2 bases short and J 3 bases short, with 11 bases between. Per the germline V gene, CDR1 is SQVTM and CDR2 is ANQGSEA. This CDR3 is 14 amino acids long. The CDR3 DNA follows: TGCAGCGTTGAAATGGGCAGGGGTGGAAACACCATATATTTT. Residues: CSVEMGRGGNTIYF.

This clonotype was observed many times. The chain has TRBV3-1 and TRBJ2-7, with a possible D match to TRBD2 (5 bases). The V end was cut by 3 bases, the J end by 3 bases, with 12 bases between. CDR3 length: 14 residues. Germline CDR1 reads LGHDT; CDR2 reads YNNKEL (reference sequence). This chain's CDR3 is CASSQQPGVYEQYF. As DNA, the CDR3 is TGTGCCAGCAGCCAGCAGCCCGGGGTCTACGAGCAGTACTTC.

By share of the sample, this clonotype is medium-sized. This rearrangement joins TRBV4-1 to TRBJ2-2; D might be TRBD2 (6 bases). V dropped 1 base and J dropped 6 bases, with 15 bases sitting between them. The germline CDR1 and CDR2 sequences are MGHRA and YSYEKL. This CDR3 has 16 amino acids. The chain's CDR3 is CASSQGGTGGAGELFF. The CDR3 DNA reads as TGCGCCAGCAGCCAAGGGGGGACCGGCGGGGCCGGGGAGCTGTTTTTT.

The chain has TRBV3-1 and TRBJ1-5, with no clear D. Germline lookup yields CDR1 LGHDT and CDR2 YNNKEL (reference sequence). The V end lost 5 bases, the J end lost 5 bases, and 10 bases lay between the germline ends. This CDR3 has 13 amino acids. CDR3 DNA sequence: TGTGCCAGCAGCGTTGGAAATTATCAGCCCCAGCATTTT. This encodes CASSVGNYQPQHF.

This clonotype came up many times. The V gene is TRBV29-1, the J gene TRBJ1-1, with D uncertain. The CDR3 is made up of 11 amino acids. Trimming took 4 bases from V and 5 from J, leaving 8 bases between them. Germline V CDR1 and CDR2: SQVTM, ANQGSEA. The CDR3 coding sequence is TGCAGCGTTGCTAAGCGGACTGAAGCTTTCTTT. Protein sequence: CSVAKRTEAFF.

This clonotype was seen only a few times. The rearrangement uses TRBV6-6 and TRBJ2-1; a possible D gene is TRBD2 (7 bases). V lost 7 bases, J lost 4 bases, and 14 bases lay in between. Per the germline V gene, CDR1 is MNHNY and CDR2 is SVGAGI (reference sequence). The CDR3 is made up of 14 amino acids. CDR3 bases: TGTGCCAGCAAGGGGGGGACTGGTTACAATGAGCAGTTCTTC. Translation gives CASKGGTGYNEQFF.

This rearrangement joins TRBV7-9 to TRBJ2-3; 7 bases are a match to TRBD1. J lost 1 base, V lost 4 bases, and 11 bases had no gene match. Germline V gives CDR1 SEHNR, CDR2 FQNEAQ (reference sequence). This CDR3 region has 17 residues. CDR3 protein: CASSSLRRTGGTDTQYF. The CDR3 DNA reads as TGTGCCAGCAGCTCCCTTAGACGAACAGGGGGCACAGATACGCAGTATTTT.

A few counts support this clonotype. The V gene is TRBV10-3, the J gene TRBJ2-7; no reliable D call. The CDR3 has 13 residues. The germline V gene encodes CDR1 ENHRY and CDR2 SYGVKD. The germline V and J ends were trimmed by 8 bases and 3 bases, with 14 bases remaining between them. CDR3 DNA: TGTGCCATCTCGAAATCTCGAGGCTACGAGCAGTACTTC. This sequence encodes CAISKSRGYEQYF.

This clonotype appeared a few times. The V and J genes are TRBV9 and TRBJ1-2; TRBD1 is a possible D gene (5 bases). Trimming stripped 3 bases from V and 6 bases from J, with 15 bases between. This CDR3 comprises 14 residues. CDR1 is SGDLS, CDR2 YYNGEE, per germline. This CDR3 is CASSAEVAGHGYTF. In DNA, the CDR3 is TGTGCCAGCAGCGCGGAGGTCGCGGGGCATGGCTACACCTTC.

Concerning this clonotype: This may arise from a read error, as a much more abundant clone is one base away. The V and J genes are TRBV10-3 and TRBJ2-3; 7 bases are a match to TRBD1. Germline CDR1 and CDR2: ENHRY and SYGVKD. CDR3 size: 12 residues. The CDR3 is CAITRQGNTLYF. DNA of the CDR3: TGTGCCATCACCCGACAGGGAAATACGCTGTATTTT.

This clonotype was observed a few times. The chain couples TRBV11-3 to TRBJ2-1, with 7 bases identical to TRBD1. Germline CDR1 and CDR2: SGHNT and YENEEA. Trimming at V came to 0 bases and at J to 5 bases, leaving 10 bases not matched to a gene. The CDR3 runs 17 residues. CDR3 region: CASSLEGDRQGHNEQFF. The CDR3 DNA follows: TGTGCCAGCAGCTTAGAGGGGGACCGACAGGGACACAATGAGCAGTTCTTC.

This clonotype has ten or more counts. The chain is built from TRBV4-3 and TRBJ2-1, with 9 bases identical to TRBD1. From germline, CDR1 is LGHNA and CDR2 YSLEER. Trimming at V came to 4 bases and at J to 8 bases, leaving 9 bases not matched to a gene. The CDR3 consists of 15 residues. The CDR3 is CASSLTGTGSHEQFF. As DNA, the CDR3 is TGCGCCAGCAGCCTTACCGGGACAGGGTCACATGAGCAGTTCTTC.

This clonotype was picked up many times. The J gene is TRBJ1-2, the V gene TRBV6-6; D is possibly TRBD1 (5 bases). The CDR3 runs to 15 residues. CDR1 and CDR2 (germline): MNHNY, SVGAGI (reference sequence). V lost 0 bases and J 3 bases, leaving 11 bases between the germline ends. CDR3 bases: TGTGCCAGCAGTTACTCGAGGGGTTCTGACTATGGCTACACCTTC. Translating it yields CASSYSRGSDYGYTF.